This TCR beta chain was found in a study of T cell repertoires in cytomegalovirus infection (dated by TCRdb to the late 2010s). Background on the whole study: Because public TCR beta signatures pointed to carriage of CMV infection together with the matching HLA type, the HLA type of each donor mattered for the analysis.

The instrument given in TCRdb is Illumina HiSeq 1500. TCRdb reprocessing: public reads trimmed at Q25 with fastp, clones called with MiXCR, in-frame beta chains kept. Each record represents a unique CDR3 protein, reported with the most common genes and DNA among its rows. The sample data list more than 85,000 distinct CDR3 sequences, and 16% of these were observed just once. Approximately 7.6% of the sample rests with the top ten. This clonotype was counted only a few times. It has no known antigen specificity. No much larger clone is present one base from it, and per-base qualities are unavailable. General study outcomes and caveats: Cumulative frequency of public TCR beta family members discriminated carriers of CMV infection plus the relevant HLA type in this cohort and an independent roughly 330-donor cohort. The ex vivo response was dominated by HLA-C-restricted CMV-specific TCR beta clonotypes, and the single most frequent clonotype in two of eight donors was supplied by these HLA-C-restricted clonotypes.

Sequencing was carried out using PBMCs. The clonotype comes from a human donor in good health (CMV status not recorded). Some clones in this sample may be carry-over from other donors' samples.

CDR3 loop: CASTGTGNEKLFF. The bases read TGTGCCAGTACCGGGACCGGTAATGAAAAACTGTTTTTT. The chain couples TRBV3-1 to TRBJ1-4; the best D guess is TRBD1, with 5 bases matching. Deletion took 9 bases off V and 4 bases off J, with a span of 12 bases between the germline ends. The CDR3 covers 13 residues, taking in both the cysteine and the phenylalanine. Only CDR3 DNA is held: 39 bases, read in frame from base 1. CDR1 and CDR2 are drawn from the germline V gene (reference sequence): LGHDT, YNNKEL.